The entry below describes one T cell receptor beta chain. Its antigen is currently unknown. The data derive from a study of cytomegalovirus exposure and HLA in healthy donors. The PCR had 60 Vbeta and 13 Jbeta primers. Here immunoSEQ multiplex PCR was the method, and the copy in TCRdb shows in-frame clones only, minus some. The sample yields 93,000 or so clones, 65% to 80% seen once. The CDR3 contains 15 residues. The germline CDR1 and CDR2 sequences are SGHDT and YYEEEE. V was pared by 4 bases and J by 8 bases, with 11 bases of the junction left unmatched. Broader study findings: TCR association rates varied by HLA locus in a later analysis, with DRB1 highest and HLA-C lowest. In an earlier analysis, in some 540 donors, most V segments appeared productive either ~87% or ~30% of the time. Among the CMV-associated chains, three were confirmed in vitro as specific for CMV antigens.

The sequencing input was PBMCs. The clonotype originates from a woman aged 18-35 years in good health and CMV-seropositive. This sequence joins TRBV5-6 and TRBJ2-1; 8 bases map to TRBD2. Here the CDR3 reads CASSPGGGSGDEQFF. The CDR3 coding sequence is TGTGCCAGCAGCCCGGGGGGGGGAAGCGGGGATGAGCAGTTCTTC. Using reference TRBV5-6 and TRBJ2-1 for the parts outside the CDR3, the full variable domain is DAGVTQSPTHLIKTRGQQVTLRCSPKSGHDTVSWYQQALGQGPQFIFQYYEEEERQRGNFPDRFSGHQFPNYSSELNVNALLLGDSALYLCASSPGGGSGDEQFFGPGTRLTVL.